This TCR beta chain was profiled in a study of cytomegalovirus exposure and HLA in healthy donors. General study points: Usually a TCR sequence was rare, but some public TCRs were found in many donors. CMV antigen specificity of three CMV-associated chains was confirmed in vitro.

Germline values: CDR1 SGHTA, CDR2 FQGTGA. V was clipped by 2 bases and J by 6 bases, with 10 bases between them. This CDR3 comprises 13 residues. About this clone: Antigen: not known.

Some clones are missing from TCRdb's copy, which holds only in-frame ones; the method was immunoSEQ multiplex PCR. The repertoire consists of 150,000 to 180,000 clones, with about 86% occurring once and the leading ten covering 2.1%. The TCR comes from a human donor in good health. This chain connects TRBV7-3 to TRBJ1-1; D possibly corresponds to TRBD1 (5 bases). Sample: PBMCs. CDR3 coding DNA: TGTGCCAGCAGCTTAGGGGCTAGGGCTGAAGCTTTCTTT. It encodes CASSLGARAEAFF. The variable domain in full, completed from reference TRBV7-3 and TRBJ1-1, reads GAGVSQTPSNKVTEKGKYVELRCDPISGHTALYWYRQSLGQGPEFLIYFQGTGAADDSGLPNDRFFAVRPEGSVSTLKIQRTERGDSAVYLCASSLGARAEAFFGQGTRLTVV.